Described below is a single T cell receptor (beta chain) sequence and its context. Its antigen specificity is not known. No much larger clone exists at a distance of one base, and base qualities are not known. These data are taken from a study of CD8 T cells in Susac syndrome (dated by TCRdb to about 2019). With regard to the full study: Repertoire sequencing was used to test whether CD8+ T cell activation and differentiation in Susac syndrome was antigen driven. CD8+ T cell repertoire clonality was compared between some 12 healthy donors, about 14 Susac syndrome patients and 15 multiple sclerosis patients. Paper-wide results and their limitations: The study acknowledged that relatively few individuals were included in the TCR sequencing and HLA analysis.

The CDR3 contains 15 residues, cysteine and phenylalanine counted. CDR3 DNA only is kept here, 45 bases in frame from base 1. Taken from the germline V gene, the CDR1 and CDR2 loops are SGHDN and FVKESK. V was cut back by 3 bases and J by 6 bases, leaving a gap of 14 bases between them. Peripheral blood CD8+ and CD4+ T cells from healthy donors, Susac syndrome patients and multiple sclerosis patients were profiled using high-throughput TCR beta sequencing. Multiple sclerosis controls were treatment-naive patients with stable or active relapsing-remitting disease fulfilling revised McDonald criteria. CD8+ TEMRA cells were enriched by FACS, while bulk CD8+ and CD4+ T cells were purified by magnetic negative isolation. Blood was collected in EDTA tubes and processed within 24 hours, with PBMCs isolated through density gradient centrifugation. PBMCs intended for TCR sequencing were frozen in liquid nitrogen and were later thawed in a 37 degrees C water bath. The sorted or isolated CD4+, CD8+ and CD8+ TEMRA cells reached a purity of at least 90%.

RNA was extracted using the RNeasy kit, and roughly 0.5 to 1 ug of the RNA was reverse transcribed with random hexamers. The immunoSEQ multiplex PCR assay, covering 54 Vbeta and 13 Jbeta segments, was used to amplify TCR beta CDR3 regions. Bias from PCR amplification was corrected by using a synthetic template baseline for primer optimization and for computational correction. The original pipeline was this. Reads were annotated to V, D and J genes per IMGT and analyzed with immunoSEQ Analyzer, keeping only productive sequences. To calculate clonality, Shannon entropy was normalized by log2 of the number of productive unique sequences and then subtracted from one. For each patient and control, public and private clones were evaluated among the 100 most prevalent clones. Clones were defined as Susac-specific when absent from the healthy and MS cohorts, from about 970 published viral clones and from other ImmuneACCESS disease sequences. The raw public reads went through TCRdb reprocessing: fastp at Q25, MiXCR clone calling, in-frame beta chains kept. Each entry merges the rows of one CDR3 protein and shows their most common DNA and genes. The V and J calls were determined by TCRdb, not by the authors. The sample includes about 280,000 distinct CDR3 sequences, with 70% to 90% observed a single time. The top ten clones comprise over 0.1% of the sample.

The sequenced sample consisted of CD8+ T cells from PBMCs. Recombination connected TRBV14 to TRBJ2-2, with no D gene named confidently. This clonotype originated in a human donor with multiple sclerosis. The CDR3 reads CASSHADGPPGELFF. Read as DNA, the sequence is TGTGCCAGCAGCCATGCGGACGGCCCCCCCGGGGAGCTGTTTTTT.